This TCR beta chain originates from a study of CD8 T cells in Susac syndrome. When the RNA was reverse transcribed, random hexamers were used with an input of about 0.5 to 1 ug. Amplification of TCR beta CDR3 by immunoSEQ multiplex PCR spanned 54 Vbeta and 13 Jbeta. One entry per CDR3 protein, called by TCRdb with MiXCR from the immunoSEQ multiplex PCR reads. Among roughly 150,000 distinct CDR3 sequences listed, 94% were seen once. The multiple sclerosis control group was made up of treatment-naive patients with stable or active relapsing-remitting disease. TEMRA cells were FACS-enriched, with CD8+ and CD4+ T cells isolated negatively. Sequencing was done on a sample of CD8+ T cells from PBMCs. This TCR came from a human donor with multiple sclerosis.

The CDR3 DNA sequence: TGTGCCACCAGTGATTTAACTAGCGGGGTCGTCGGGCGCAATGAGCAGTTCTTC. Translated, it gives CATSDLTSGVVGRNEQFF. The chain has TRBV24-1 and TRBJ2-1; 10 bases map to TRBD2. The CDR3 has 18 amino acids. Germline V gene lookup returns CDR1 KGHDR and CDR2 SFDVKD. V dropped 1 base and J dropped 6; count of bases not matched to a gene: 11.